This T cell receptor beta chain was obtained from a study of Ad26.COV2.S vaccination and SARS-CoV-2 variants. Study context: Administration of Ad26.COV2.S was intramuscular, either once or twice 56 days apart.

Here immunoSEQ multiplex PCR was the method, and the copy in TCRdb shows in-frame clones only, minus some. The sample consists of around 400,000 clones, 75% to 95% of them appearing once. The treatment is: roughly 19 received Ad26.COV2.S at low or high dose, single or two shots; about five received placebo; per-sample allocation not given. Day 63 after the first injection of vaccine or placebo was the sampling time. The V end was cut by 2 bases, the J end by 4 bases, with 9 bases between. The CDR3 length is 13 residues. The source of this sequence is a person between 18 and 59 years old who received the Ad26.COV2.S COVID-19 vaccine or a placebo. The chain employs TRBV5-3 and TRBJ1-1, with D tentatively TRBD1 (5 bases). TRBV5-3 carries the ORF label, with uncertain function. Sample: peripheral blood, taken in a trial of Ad26.COV2.S vaccine versus placebo. The CDR3 here is CARSFGGTTEAFF. The CDR3 nucleotides are TGTGCCAGAAGCTTTGGAGGGACCACTGAAGCTTTCTTT.